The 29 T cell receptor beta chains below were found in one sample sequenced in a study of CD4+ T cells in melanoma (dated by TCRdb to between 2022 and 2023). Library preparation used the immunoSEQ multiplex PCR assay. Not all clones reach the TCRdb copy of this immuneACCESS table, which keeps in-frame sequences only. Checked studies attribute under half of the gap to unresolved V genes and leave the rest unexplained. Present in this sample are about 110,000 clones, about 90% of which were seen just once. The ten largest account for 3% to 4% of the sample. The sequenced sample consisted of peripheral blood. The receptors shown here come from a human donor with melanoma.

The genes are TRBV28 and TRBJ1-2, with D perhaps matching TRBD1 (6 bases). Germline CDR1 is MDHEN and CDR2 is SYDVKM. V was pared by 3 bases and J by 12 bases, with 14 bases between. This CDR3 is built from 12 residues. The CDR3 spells CASSFKWNRDTF. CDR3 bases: TGTGCCAGCAGTTTTAAATGGAACAGGGACACCTTC.

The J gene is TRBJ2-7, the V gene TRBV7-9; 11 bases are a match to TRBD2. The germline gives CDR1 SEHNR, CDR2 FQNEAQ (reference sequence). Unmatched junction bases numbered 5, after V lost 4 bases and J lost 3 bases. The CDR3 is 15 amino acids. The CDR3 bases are TGTGCCAGCAGCTGGGGACTAGCGGCCGGCTACGAGCAGTACTTC. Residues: CASSWGLAAGYEQYF. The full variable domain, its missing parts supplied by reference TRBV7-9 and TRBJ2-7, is DTGVSQNPRHKITKRGQNVTFRCDPISEHNRLYWYRQTLGQGPEFLTYFQNEAQLEKSRLLSDRFSAERPKGSFSTLEIQRTEQGDSAMYLCASSWGLAAGYEQYFGPGTRLTVT.

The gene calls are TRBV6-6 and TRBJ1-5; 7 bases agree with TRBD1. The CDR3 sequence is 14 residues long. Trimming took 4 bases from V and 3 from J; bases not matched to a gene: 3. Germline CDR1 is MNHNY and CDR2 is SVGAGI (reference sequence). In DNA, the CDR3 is TGTGCCAGCAGTTGGGGACAGAACAATCAGCCCCAGCATTTT. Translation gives CASSWGQNNQPQHF.

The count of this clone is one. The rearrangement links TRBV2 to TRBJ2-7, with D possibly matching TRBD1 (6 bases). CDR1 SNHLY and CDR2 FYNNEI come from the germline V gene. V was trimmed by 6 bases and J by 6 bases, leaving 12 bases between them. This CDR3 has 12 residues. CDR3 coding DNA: TGTGCCAGCAGAAAGGACAGTCCCGAGCAGTACTTC. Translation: CASRKDSPEQYF.

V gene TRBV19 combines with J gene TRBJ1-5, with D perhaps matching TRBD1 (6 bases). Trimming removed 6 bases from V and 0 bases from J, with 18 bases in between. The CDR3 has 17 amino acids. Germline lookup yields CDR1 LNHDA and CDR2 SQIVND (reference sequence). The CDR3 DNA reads TGTGCCAGTAGGCTCATCCTAGGGGGGCATAGCAATCAGCCCCAGCATTTT. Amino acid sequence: CASRLILGGHSNQPQHF.

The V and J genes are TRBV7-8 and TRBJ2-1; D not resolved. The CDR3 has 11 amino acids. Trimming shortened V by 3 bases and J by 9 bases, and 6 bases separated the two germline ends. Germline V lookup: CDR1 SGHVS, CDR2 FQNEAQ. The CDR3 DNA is TGTGCCAGCAGCTTCGTTAGTGAGCAGTTCTTC. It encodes CASSFVSEQFF. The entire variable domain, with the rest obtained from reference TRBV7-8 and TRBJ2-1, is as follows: GAGVSQSPRYKVAKRGQDVALRCDPISGHVSLFWYQQALGQGPEFLTYFQNEAQLDKSGLPSDRFFAERPEGSVSTLKIQRTQQEDSAVYLCASSFVSEQFFGPGTRLTVL.

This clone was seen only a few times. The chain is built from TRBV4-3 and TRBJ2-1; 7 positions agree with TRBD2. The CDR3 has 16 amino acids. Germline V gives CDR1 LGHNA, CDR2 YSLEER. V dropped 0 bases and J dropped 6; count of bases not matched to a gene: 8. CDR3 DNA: TGCGCCAGCAGCCAAGATACCCAGCGGGGCCGCAATGAGCAGTTCTTC. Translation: CASSQDTQRGRNEQFF.

The CDR3 is CASSLDPGPGNTIYF. The CDR3 DNA is TGTGCCAGCAGCTTGGATCCGGGTCCCGGAAACACCATATATTTT. The rearrangement links TRBV5-4 to TRBJ1-3; D uncertain. In germline, CDR1 is SGHNT, CDR2 YYREEE (reference sequence). CDR3 size: 15 residues. V was cut by 0 bases and J by 4 bases, with 11 bases left in between. The entire variable domain, with the rest obtained from reference TRBV5-4 and TRBJ1-3, is as follows: ETGVTQSPTHLIKTRGQQVTLRCSSQSGHNTVSWYQQALGQGPQFIFQYYREEENGRGNFPPRFSGLQFPNYSSELNVNALELDDSALYLCASSLDPGPGNTIYFGEGSWLTVV.

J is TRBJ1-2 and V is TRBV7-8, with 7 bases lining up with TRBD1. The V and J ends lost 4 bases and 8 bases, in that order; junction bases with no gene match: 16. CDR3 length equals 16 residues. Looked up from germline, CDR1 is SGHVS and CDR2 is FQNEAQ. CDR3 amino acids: CASSYRIGQGVGGYTF. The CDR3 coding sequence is TGTGCCAGCAGCTACCGAATAGGGCAGGGGGTTGGGGGCTACACCTTC.

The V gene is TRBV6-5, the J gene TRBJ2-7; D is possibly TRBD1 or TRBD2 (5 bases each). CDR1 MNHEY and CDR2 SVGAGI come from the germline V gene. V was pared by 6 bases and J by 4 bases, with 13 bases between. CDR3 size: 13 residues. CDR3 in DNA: TGTGCCAGCAGCGTCGGGGCCCTTTACGAGCAGTACTTC. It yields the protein CASSVGALYEQYF.

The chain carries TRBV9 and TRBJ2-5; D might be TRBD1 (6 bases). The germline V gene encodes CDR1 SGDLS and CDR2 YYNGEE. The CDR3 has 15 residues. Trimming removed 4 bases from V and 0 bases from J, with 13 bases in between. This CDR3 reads CASSIGQLYQETQYF. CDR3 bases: TGTGCCAGCAGCATCGGACAGTTGTACCAAGAGACCCAGTACTTC. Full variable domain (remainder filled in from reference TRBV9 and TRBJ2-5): DSGVTQTPKHLITATGQRVTLRCSPRSGDLSVYWYQQSLDQGLQFLIQYYNGEERAKGNILERFSAQQFPDLHSELNLSSLELGDSALYFCASSIGQLYQETQYFGPGTRLLVL.

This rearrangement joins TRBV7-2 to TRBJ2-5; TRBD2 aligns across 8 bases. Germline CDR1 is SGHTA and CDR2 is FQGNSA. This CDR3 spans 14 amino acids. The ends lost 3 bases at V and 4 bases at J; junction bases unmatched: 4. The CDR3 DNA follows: TGTGCCAGCAGCTTTTCCCTAGCGGGAGAGACCCAGTACTTC. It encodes CASSFSLAGETQYF.

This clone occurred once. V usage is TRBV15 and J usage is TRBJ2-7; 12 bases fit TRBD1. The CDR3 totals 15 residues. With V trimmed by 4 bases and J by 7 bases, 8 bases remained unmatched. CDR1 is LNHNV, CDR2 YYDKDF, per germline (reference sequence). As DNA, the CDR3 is TGTGCCACCAGCACAAGGGGACAGGGGGCGCGAGAGCAGTACTTC. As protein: CATSTRGQGAREQYF.

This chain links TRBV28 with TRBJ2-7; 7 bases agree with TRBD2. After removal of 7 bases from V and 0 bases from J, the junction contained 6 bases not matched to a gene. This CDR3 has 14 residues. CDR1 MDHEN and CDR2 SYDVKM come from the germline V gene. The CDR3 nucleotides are TGTGCCAGCATGGGAGCTAGCGGCTCCTACGAGCAGTACTTC. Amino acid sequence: CASMGASGSYEQYF. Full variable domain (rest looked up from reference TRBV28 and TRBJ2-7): DVKVTQSSRYLVKRTGEKVFLECVQDMDHENMFWYRQDPGLGLRLIYFSYDVKMKEKGDIPEGYSVSREKKERFSLILESASTNQTSMYLCASMGASGSYEQYFGPGTRLTVT.

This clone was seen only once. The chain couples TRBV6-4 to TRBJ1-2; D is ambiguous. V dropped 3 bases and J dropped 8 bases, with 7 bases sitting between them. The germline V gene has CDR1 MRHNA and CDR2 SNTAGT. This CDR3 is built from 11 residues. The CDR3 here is CASSDSAGYTF. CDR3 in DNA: TGTGCCAGCAGTGATTCGGCGGGCTACACCTTC.

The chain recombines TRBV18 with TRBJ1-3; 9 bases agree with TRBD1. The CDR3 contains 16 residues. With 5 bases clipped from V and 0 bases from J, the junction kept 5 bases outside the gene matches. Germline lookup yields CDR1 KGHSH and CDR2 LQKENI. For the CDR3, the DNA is TGTGCCAGCTCATACGACAGGGGGAGCTCTGGAAACACCATATATTTT. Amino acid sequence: CASSYDRGSSGNTIYF.

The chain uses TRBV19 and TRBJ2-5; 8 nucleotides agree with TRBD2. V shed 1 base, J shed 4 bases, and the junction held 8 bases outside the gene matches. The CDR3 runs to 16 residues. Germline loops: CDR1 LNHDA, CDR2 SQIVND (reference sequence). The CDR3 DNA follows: TGTGCCAGTAGTATAGGGGGAGCGGGAGCAGGAGAGACCCAGTACTTC. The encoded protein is CASSIGGAGAGETQYF.

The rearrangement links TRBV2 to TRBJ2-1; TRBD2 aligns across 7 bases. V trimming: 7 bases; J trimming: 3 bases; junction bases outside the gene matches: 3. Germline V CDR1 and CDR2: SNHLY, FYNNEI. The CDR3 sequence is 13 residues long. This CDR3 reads CASKGTNYNEQFF. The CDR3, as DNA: TGTGCCAGCAAAGGGACTAACTACAATGAGCAGTTCTTC.

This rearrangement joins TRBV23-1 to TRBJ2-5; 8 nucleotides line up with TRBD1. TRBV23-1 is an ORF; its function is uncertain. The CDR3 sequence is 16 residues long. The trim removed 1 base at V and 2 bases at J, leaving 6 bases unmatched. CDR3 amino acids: CASSQLYGTGQETQYF. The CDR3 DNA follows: TGCGCCAGCAGTCAATTGTACGGGACAGGACAAGAGACCCAGTACTTC.

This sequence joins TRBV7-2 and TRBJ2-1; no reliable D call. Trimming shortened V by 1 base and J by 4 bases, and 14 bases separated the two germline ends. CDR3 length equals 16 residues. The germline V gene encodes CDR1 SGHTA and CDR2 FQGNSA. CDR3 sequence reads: CASSLVGGNVYNEQFF. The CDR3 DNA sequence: TGTGCCAGCAGCTTAGTAGGCGGTAACGTTTACAATGAGCAGTTCTTC.

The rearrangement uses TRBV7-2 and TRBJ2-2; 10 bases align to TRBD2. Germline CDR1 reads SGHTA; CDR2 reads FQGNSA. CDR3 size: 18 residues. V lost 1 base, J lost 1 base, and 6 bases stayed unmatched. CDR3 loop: CASSLVLAGVGNTGELFF. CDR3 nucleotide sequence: TGTGCCAGCAGCTTAGTCCTAGCGGGAGTCGGGAACACCGGGGAGCTGTTTTTT.

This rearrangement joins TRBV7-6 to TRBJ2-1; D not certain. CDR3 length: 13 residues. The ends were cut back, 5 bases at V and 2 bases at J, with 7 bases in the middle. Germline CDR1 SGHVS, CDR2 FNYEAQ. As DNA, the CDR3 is TGTGCCAGCAGCATCTGGACCTACAATGAGCAGTTCTTC. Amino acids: CASSIWTYNEQFF.

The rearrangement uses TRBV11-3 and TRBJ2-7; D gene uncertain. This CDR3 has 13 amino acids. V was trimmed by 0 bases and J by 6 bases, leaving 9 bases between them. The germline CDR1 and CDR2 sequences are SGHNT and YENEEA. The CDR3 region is CASSLEVVSEQYF. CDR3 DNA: TGTGCCAGCAGCTTAGAAGTAGTATCCGAGCAGTACTTC.

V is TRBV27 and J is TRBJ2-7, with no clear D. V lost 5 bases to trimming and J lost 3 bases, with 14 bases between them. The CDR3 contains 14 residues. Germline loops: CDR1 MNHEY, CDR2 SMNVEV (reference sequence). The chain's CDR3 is CASSPTFFDYEQYF. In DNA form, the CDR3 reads TGTGCCAGCAGTCCAACATTCTTCGACTACGAGCAGTACTTC.

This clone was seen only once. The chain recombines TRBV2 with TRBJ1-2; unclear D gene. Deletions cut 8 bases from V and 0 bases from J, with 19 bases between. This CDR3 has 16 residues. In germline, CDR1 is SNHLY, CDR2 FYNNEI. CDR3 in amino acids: CASEEGSTATNYGYTF. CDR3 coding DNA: TGTGCCAGCGAGGAAGGCAGTACGGCGACTAACTATGGCTACACCTTC.

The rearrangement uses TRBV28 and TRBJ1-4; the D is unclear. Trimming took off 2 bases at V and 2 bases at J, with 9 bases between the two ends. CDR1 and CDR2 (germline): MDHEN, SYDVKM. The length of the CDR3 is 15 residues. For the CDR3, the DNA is TGTGCCAGCAGTTTAACCGGCAGTACTAATGAAAAACTGTTTTTT. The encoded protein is CASSLTGSTNEKLFF.

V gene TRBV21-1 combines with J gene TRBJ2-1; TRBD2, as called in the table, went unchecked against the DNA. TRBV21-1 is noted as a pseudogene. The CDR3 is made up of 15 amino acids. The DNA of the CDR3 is TGTGCCAGCAGCCTCCTGTGCGGTAGCTACAATGAGCAGTTCTTC. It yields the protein CASSLLCGSYNEQFF.

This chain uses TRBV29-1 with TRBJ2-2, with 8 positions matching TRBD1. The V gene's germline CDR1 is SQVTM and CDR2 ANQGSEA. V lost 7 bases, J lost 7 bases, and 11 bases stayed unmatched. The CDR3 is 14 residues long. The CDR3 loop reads CSAGQGSGIGELFF. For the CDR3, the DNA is TGCAGCGCCGGACAGGGCTCGGGTATCGGGGAGCTGTTTTTT.

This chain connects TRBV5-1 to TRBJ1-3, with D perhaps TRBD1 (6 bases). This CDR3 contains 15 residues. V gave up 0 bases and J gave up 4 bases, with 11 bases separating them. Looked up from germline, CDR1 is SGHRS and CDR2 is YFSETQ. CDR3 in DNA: TGCGCCAGCAGCTTGGGGGGGCTTGACGGAAACACCATATATTTT. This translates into CASSLGGLDGNTIYF.